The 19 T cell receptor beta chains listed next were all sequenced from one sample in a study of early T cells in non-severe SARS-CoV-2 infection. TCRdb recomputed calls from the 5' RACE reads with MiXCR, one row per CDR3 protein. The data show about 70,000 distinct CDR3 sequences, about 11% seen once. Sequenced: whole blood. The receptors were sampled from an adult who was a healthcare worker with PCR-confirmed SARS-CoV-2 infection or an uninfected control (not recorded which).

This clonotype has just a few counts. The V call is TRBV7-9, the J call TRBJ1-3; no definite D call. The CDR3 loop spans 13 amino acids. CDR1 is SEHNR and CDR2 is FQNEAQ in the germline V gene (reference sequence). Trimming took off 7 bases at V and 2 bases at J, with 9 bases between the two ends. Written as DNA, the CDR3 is TGTGCCAGCAAGACACACACTGGAAACACCATATATTTT. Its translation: CASKTHTGNTIYF.

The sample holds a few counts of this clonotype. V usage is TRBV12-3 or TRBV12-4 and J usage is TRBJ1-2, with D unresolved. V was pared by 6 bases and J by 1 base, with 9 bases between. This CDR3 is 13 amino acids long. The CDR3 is CASSPGDNYGYTF. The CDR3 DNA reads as TGTGCCAGCAGCCCAGGCGATAACTATGGCTACACCTTC.

CDR3 residues: CASSLDSSSSGNTIYF. The CDR3 DNA sequence: TGCGCCAGCAGCTTGGACTCGTCGAGCTCTGGAAACACCATATATTTT. V is TRBV5-1 and J is TRBJ1-3; the D is unclear. The CDR3 contains 16 residues. Germline V gene data show CDR1 as SGHRS and CDR2 as YFSETQ. The V and J ends lost 0 bases and 0 bases respectively, with 10 bases between them.

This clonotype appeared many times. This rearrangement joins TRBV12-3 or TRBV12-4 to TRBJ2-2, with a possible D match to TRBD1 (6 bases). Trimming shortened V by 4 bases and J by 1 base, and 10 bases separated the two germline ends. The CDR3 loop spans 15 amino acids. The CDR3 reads CASSSRTENTGELFF. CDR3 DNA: TGTGCCAGCAGTTCCCGGACAGAGAACACCGGGGAGCTGTTTTTT.

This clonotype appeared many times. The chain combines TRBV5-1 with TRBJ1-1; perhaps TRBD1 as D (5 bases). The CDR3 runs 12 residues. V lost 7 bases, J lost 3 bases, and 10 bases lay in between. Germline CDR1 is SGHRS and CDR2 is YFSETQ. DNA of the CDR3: TGCGCCAGCGGGGGGTACCACACTGAAGCTTTCTTT. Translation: CASGGYHTEAFF.

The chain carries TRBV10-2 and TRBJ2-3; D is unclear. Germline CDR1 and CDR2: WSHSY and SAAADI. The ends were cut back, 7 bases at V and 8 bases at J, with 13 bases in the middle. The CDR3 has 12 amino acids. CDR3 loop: CASNDPPVTQYF. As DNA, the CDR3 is TGCGCCAGCAATGACCCCCCAGTTACGCAGTATTTT.

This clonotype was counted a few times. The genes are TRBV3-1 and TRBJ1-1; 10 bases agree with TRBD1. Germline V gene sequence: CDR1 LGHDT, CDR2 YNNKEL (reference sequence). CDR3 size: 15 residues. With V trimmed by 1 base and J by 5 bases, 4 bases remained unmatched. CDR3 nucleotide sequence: TGTGCCAGCAGCCAAGGGACAGGGGGTGAGACTGAAGCTTTCTTT. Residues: CASSQGTGGETEAFF. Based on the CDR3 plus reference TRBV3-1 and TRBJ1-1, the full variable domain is DTAVSQTPKYLVTQMGNDKSIKCEQNLGHDTMYWYKQDSKKFLKIMFSYNNKELIINETVPNRFSPKSPDKAHLNLHINSLELGDSAVYFCASSQGTGGETEAFFGQGTRLTVV.

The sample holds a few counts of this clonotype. Here the CDR3 DNA reads TGCAGCGCTGCCTCCCGGATGAATGGCTACACCTTC. Its translation is CSAASRMNGYTF. The chain has TRBV29-1 and TRBJ1-2; no clear D. This CDR3 contains 12 residues. CDR1 SQVTM and CDR2 ANQGSEA come from the germline V gene. Deletions cut 7 bases from V and 6 bases from J, with 15 bases between.

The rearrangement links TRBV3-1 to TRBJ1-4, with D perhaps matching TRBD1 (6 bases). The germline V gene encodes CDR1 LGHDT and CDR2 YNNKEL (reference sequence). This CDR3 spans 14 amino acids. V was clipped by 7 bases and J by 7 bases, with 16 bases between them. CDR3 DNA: TGTGCCAGCACCCCTACAGGGACGGGTGAAAAACTGTTTTTT. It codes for CASTPTGTGEKLFF.

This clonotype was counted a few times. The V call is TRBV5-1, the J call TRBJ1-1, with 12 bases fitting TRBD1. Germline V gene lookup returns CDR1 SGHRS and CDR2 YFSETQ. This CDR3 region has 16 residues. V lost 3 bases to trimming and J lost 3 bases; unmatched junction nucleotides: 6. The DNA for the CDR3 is TGCGCCAGCAGCTCCCTCCGGGACAGGGGGCACACTGAAGCTTTCTTT. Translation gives CASSSLRDRGHTEAFF.

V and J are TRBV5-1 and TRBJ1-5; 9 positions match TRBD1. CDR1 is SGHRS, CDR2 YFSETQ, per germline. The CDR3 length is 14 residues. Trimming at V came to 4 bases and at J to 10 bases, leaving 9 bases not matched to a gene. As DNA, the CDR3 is TGCGCCAGCAGCCCGACAGGGGGAGGCGAACCCCAGCATTTT. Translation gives CASSPTGGGEPQHF. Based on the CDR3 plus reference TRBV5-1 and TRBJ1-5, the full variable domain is KAGVTQTPRYLIKTRGQQVTLSCSPISGHRSVSWYQQTPGQGLQFLFEYFSETQRNKGNFPGRFSGRQFSNSRSEMNVSTLELGDSALYLCASSPTGGGEPQHFGDGTRLSIL.

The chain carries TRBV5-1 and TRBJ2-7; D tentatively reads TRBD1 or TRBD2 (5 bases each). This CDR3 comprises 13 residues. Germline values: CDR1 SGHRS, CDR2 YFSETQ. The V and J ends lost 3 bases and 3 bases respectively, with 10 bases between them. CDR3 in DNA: TGCGCCAGCAGCTGGGACGCAAACTACGAGCAGTACTTC. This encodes CASSWDANYEQYF.

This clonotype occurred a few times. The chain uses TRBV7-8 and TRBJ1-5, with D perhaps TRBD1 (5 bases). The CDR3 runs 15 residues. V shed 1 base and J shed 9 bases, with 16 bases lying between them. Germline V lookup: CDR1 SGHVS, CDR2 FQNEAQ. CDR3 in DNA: TGTGCCAGCAGCTTAGACGGGGGGACTCGTAGGCCCCAGCATTTT. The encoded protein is CASSLDGGTRRPQHF.

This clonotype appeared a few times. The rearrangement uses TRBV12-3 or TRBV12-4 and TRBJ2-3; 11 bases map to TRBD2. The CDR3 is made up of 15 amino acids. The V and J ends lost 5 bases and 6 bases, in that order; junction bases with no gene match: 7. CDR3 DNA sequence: TGTGCCAGCAGTCCATTAGCGGGGGGGCACGATACGCAGTATTTT. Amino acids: CASSPLAGGHDTQYF.

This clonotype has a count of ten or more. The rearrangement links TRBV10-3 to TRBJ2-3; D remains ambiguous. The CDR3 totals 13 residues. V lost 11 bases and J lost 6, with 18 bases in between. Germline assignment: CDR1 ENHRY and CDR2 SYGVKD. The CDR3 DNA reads TGTGCCGTTACAGTGCCGACTTCGGATACGCAGTATTTT. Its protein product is CAVTVPTSDTQYF.

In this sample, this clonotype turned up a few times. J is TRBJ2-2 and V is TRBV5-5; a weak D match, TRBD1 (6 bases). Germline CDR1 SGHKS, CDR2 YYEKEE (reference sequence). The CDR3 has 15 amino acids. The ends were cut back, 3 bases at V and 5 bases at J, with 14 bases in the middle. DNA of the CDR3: TGTGCCAGCAGCTCACACAGGGTTAGGACCGGGGAGCTGTTTTTT. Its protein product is CASSSHRVRTGELFF.

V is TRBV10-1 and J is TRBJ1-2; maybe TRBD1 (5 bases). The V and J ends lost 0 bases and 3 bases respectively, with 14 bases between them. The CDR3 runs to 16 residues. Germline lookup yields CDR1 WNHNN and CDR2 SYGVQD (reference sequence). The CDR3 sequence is CASSESGAGMYYGYTF. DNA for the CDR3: TGCGCCAGCAGTGAGTCCGGGGCAGGGATGTACTATGGCTACACCTTC.

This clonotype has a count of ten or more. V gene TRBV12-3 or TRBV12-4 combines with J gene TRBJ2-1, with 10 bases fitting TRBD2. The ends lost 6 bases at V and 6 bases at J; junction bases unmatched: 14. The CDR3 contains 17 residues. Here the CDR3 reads CASSPGVRQRGGNEQFF. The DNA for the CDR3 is TGTGCCAGCAGCCCGGGCGTTCGGCAGCGGGGGGGCAATGAGCAGTTCTTC.

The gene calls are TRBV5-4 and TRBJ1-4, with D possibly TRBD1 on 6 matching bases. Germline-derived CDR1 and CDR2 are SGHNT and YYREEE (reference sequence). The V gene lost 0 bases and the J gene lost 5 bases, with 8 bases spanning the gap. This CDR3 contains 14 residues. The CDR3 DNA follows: TGTGCCAGCAGCTTGGAGGGGGAGAATGAAAAACTGTTTTTT. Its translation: CASSLEGENEKLFF.